The 8 T cell receptor beta chains given below trace back to one sample, sequenced in a study of blood T cell repertoires in COVID-19. The repertoire was sequenced with immunoSEQ multiplex PCR; TCRdb's copy has only in-frame clones and lacks some. The sample lists 88,000 or so clones, approximately 89% occurring once. Sequencing was carried out using peripheral blood. The receptors were sampled from a man between 50 and 59 years old with acute or convalescent COVID-19.

This chain uses TRBV4-1 with TRBJ1-2; D is perhaps TRBD1 (6 bases). The CDR3 sequence is 16 residues long. Germline CDR1 MGHRA, CDR2 YSYEKL. The V end lost 0 bases, the J end lost 7 bases, and 18 bases lay between the germline ends. CDR3 region: CASSQDRAGAGFGYTF. Here the CDR3 DNA reads TGCGCCAGCAGCCAAGATCGTGCGGGGGCTGGTTTTGGCTACACCTTC.

This chain connects TRBV3-1 (or the pseudogene TRBV3-2) to TRBJ2-7; D is possibly TRBD1 (5 bases). This CDR3 contains 15 residues. V lost 0 bases, J lost 0 bases, and 9 bases lay in between. Germline values: CDR1 LGHDT, CDR2 YNNKEL (reference sequence). The CDR3 sequence: CASSQEQASSYEQYF. Written as DNA, the CDR3 is TGTGCCAGCAGCCAAGAACAGGCCAGCTCCTACGAGCAGTACTTC.

The rearrangement links TRBV5-1 to TRBJ1-2; D ambiguous. V lost 4 bases, J lost 4 bases, and 20 bases lay in between. The length of the CDR3 is 16 residues. CDR1 and CDR2 (germline): SGHRS, YFSETQ. The CDR3 is CASSVRSGFSPYGYTF. The CDR3 nucleotides read TGCGCCAGCAGCGTCCGCTCGGGGTTTTCTCCCTATGGCTACACCTTC. Supplemented by reference TRBV5-1 and TRBJ1-2, the full variable domain reads KAGVTQTPRYLIKTRGQQVTLSCSPISGHRSVSWYQQTPGQGLQFLFEYFSETQRNKGNFPGRFSGRQFSNSRSEMNVSTLELGDSALYLCASSVRSGFSPYGYTFGSGTRLTVV.

This rearrangement joins TRBV7-2 to TRBJ2-1, with TRBD2 identical over 7 bases. Germline V gene data show CDR1 as SGHTA and CDR2 as FQGNSA. The junction had 11 bases not matched to a gene; V was cut back by 5 bases and J by 10 bases. This CDR3 contains 14 residues. CDR3 nucleotides: TGTGCCAGCAGCACAATCCGGGAGGCCCGGGAGCAGTTCTTC. It specifies CASSTIREAREQFF.

The rearrangement joins TRBV7-9 to TRBJ2-1; the match to TRBD2 covers 8 bases. Germline CDR1 and CDR2: SEHNR and FQNEAQ (reference sequence). This CDR3 region has 16 residues. The J segment lost 3 bases and the V segment lost 5 bases, leaving 9 bases of the junction unmatched. The CDR3 bases are TGTGCCAGCAGCCCGGGGCGGGGGGTTCTCTACAATGAGCAGTTCTTC. It is translated as CASSPGRGVLYNEQFF. The complete variable domain, with remaining parts taken from reference TRBV7-9 and TRBJ2-1, reads DTGVSQNPRHKITKRGQNVTFRCDPISEHNRLYWYRQTLGQGPEFLTYFQNEAQLEKSRLLSDRFSAERPKGSFSTLEIQRTEQGDSAMYLCASSPGRGVLYNEQFFGPGTRLTVL.

V and J are TRBV30 and TRBJ2-2; D perhaps matches TRBD1 (6 bases). Germline V gene data show CDR1 as GTSNPN and CDR2 as SVGIG (reference sequence). The CDR3 runs to 16 residues. V lost 2 bases, J lost 6 bases, and 19 bases lay in between. Here the CDR3 DNA reads TGTGCCTGGAGTCCACCGACAGGTGTCTGGGCCGGGGAGCTGTTTTTT. This encodes CAWSPPTGVWAGELFF.

The table lists this clone with a count of one. The rearrangement uses TRBV24-1 and TRBJ2-7; D not resolved. V was pared by 1 base and J by 4 bases, with 16 bases between. Germline lookup yields CDR1 KGHDR and CDR2 SFDVKD. The CDR3 has 16 residues. CDR3 sequence reads: CATSDLRLLERYEQYV. As DNA, the CDR3 is TGTGCCACCAGTGATTTAAGACTCCTGGAAAGATACGAGCAGTACGTC.

A single count supports this clone. J is TRBJ2-5 and V is TRBV3-1 (or the pseudogene TRBV3-2); 8 nucleotides line up with TRBD1. The germline V gene has CDR1 LGHDT and CDR2 YNNKEL (reference sequence). J was trimmed by 4 bases and V by 7 bases; bases with no gene match: 5. This CDR3 is 13 amino acids long. The CDR3 is CASNPGTGETQYF. DNA of the CDR3: TGTGCCAGCAACCCCGGGACAGGAGAGACCCAGTACTTC.